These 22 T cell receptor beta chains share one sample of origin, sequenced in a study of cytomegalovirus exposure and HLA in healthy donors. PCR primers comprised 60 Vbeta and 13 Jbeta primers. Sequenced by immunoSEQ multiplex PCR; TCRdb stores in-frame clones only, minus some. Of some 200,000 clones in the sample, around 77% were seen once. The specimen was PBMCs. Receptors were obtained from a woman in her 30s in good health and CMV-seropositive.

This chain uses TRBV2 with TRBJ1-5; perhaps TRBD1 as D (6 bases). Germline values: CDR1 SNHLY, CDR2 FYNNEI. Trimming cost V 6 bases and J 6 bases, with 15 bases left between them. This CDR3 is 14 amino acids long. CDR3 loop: CASRGTREAQPQHF. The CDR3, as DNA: TGTGCCAGCAGGGGGACACGGGAGGCTCAGCCCCAGCATTTT.

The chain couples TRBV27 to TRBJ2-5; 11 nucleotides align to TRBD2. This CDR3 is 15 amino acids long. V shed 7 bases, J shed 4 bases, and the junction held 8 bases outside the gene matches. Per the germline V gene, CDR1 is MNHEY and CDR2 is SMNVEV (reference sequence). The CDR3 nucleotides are TGTGCCAGCAAATTGAGGCTAGCGGGAGGAGAGACCCAGTACTTC. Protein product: CASKLRLAGGETQYF.

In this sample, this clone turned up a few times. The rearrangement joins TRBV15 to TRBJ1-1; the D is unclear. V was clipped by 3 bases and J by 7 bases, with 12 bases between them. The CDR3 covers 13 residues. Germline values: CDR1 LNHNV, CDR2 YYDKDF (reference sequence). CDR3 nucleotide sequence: TGTGCCACCAGCAGCCCGGACGGGAATGAAGCTTTCTTT. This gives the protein CATSSPDGNEAFF.

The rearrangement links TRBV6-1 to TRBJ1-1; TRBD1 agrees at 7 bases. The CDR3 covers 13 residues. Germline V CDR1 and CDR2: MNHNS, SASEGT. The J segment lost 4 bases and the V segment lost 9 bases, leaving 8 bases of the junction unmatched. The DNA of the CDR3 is TGTGCCAGTACGACAGGGTTGAGCACTGAAGCTTTCTTT. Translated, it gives CASTTGLSTEAFF.

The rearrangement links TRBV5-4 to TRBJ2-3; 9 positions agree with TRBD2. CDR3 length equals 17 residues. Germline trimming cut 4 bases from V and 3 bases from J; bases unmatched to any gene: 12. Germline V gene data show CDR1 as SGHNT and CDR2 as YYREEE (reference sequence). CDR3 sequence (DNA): TGTGCCAGCAGCCCGAGTCCCGCTAGCGGGATTACAGATACGCAGTATTTT. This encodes CASSPSPASGITDTQYF.

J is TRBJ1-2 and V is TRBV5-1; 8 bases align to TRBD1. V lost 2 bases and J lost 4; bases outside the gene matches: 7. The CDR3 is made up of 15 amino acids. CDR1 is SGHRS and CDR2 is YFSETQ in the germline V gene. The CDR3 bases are TGCGCCAGCAGCTTAAGACAGGGGATAGGCTATGGCTACACCTTC. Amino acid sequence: CASSLRQGIGYGYTF.

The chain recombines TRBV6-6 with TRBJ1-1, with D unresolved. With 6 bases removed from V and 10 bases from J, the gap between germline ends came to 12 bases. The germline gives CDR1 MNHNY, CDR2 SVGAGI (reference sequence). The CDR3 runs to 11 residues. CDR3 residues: CASRLIRIAFF. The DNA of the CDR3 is TGTGCCAGCAGACTAATACGGATAGCTTTCTTT.

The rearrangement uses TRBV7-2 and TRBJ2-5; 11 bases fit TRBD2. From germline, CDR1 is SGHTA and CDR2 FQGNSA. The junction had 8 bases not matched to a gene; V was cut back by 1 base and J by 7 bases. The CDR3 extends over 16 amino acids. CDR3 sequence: CASSLGPSGGPGTQYF. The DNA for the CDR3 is TGTGCCAGCAGCTTAGGTCCTAGCGGGGGGCCGGGGACCCAGTACTTC.

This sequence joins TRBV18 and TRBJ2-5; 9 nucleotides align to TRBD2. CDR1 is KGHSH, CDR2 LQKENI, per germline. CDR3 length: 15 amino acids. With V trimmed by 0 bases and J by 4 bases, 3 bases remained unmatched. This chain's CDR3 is CASSPPGLAPETQYF. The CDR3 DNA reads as TGTGCCAGCTCACCACCGGGACTAGCTCCAGAGACCCAGTACTTC.

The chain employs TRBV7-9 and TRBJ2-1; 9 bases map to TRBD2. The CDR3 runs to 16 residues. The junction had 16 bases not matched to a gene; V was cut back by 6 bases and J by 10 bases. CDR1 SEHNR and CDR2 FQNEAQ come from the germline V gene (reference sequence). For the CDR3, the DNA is TGTGCCAGCAGACCCCCGGGACTAGCAGTTAAAGGCGAGCAGTTCTTC. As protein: CASRPPGLAVKGEQFF.

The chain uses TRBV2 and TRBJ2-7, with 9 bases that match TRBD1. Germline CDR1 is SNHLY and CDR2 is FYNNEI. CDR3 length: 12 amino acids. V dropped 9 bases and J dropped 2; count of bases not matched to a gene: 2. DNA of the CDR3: TGTGCCAGGGGGACAGGGACCTACGAGCAGTACTTC. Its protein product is CARGTGTYEQYF.

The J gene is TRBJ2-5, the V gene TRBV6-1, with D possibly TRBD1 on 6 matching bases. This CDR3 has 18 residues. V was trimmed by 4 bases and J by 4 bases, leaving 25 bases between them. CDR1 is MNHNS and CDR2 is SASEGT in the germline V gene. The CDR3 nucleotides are TGTGCCAGCAGTGGTATCGGGGCAGGGGCTTTCCATGGAGAGACCCAGTACTTC. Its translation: CASSGIGAGAFHGETQYF.

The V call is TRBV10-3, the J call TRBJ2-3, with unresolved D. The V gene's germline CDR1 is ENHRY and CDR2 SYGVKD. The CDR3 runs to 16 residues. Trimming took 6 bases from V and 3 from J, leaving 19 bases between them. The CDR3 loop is CAISLLLGSPTDTQYF. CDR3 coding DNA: TGTGCCATCAGCCTCCTCCTAGGCTCCCCGACAGATACGCAGTATTTT.

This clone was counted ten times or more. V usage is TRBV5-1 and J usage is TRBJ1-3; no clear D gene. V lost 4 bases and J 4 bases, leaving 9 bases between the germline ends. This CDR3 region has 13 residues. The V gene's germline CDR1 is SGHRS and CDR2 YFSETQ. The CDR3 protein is CASSPAGGNTIYF. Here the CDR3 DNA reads TGCGCCAGCAGCCCGGCGGGGGGAAACACCATATATTTT.

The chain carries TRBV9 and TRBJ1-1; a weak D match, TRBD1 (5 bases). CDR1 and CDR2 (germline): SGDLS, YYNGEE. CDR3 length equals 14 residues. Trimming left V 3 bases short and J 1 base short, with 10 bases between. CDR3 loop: CASSAFDRNTEAFF. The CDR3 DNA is TGTGCCAGCAGCGCCTTCGACAGGAACACTGAAGCTTTCTTT.

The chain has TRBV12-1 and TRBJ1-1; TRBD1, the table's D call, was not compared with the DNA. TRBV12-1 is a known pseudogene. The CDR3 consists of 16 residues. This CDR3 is CASSLRDKHMNTEAFF. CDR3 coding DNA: TGTGCCAGCAGCTTAAGGGACAAACACATGAACACTGAAGCTTTCTTT.

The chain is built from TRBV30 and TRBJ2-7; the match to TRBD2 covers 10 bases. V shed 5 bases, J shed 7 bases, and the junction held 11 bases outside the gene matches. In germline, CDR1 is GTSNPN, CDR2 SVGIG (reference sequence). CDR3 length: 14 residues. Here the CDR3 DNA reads TGTGCCTGGCAGACTCTAGCGGGAGTGGAGGAGCAGTACTTC. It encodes CAWQTLAGVEEQYF.

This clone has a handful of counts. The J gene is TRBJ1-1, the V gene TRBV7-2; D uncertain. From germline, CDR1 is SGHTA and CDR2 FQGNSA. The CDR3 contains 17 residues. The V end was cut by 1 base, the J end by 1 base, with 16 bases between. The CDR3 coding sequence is TGTGCCAGCAGCTTAGATTCAGGATACCAGGAGAACACTGAAGCTTTCTTT. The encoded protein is CASSLDSGYQENTEAFF. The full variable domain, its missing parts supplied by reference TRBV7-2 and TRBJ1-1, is GAGVSQSPSNKVTEKGKDVELRCDPISGHTALYWYRQSLGQGLEFLIYFQGNSAPDKSGLPSDRFSAERTGGSVSTLTIQRTQQEDSAVYLCASSLDSGYQENTEAFFGQGTRLTVV.

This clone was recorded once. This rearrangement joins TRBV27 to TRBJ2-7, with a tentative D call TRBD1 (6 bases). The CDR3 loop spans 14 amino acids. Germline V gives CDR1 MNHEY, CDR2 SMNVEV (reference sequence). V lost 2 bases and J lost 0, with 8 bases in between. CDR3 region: CASSLTGSSYEQYF. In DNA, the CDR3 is TGTGCCAGCAGTTTAACAGGGAGCTCCTACGAGCAGTACTTC.

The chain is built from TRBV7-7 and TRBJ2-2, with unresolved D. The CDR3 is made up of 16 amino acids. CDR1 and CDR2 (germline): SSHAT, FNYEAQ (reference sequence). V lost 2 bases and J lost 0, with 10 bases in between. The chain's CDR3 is CASSLNRGPNTGELFF. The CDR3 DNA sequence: TGTGCCAGCAGCTTAAATAGAGGCCCGAACACCGGGGAGCTGTTTTTT.

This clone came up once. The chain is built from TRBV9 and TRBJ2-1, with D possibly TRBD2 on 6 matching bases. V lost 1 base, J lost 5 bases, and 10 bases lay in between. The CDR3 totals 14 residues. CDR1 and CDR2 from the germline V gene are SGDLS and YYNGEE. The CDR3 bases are TGTGCCAGCAGCGTATCTGGGGGGAACAATGAGCAGTTCTTC. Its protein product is CASSVSGGNNEQFF.

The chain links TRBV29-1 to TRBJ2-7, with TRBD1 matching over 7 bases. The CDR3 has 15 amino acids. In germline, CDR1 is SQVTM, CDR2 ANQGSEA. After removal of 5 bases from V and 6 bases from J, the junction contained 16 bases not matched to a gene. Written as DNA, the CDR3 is TGCAGCGTTTCCTCCGGGACAGCCGGGGAGCGCGAGCAGTACTTC. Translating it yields CSVSSGTAGEREQYF.